The entry below describes one TCR beta chain. This sample is part of a study of T cell repertoires in cytomegalovirus infection. V gave up 3 bases and J gave up 2 bases; unmatched junction bases: 4. The CDR3 contains 16 residues. The germline CDR1 and CDR2 sequences are MGHDK and SYGVNS. TCRdb reanalysed the reads using MiXCR and keeps one entry per CDR3 protein. The data show 100,000 or so distinct CDR3 sequences, with roughly a quarter seen just once and roughly two fifths held by the top ten. The clonotype comes from a human donor in good health (CMV status not recorded). Some clones in this sample may be carry-over from other donors' samples. Sequencing used CD8+ T cells from PBMCs. The chain carries TRBV25-1 and TRBJ1-3, with 10 bases lining up with TRBD1. CDR3 in amino acids: CASSDPTGGTGNTIYF. The CDR3 DNA reads TGTGCCAGCAGTGACCCGACAGGGGGCACTGGAAACACCATATATTTT.